This T cell receptor (beta chain) came from a study of T cells in localized non-small cell lung cancer. Method: immunoSEQ multiplex PCR; TCRdb's copy keeps in-frame clones and lacks some. This table has around 24,000 clones, under 90% appearing once. A note on this clone: Its specificity is not known.

Study-level results: Turning up in adjacent lung were a median roughly 59 of the top 100 tumor clones. Those with higher blood T cell density had longer overall survival.

The CDR3 sequence is 16 residues long. V was clipped by 6 bases and J by 7 bases; unmatched bases: 16. Germline V gives CDR1 MNHNY, CDR2 SVGAGI (reference sequence). V is TRBV6-6 and J is TRBJ1-2; 8 bases agree with TRBD1. The receptor was derived from a man between 40 and 70 years old with stage I squamous cell lung carcinoma. The sequences come from peripheral blood, collected before any cancer treatment. The CDR3 sequence: CASRRAPGQEHGGYTF. CDR3 nucleotides: TGTGCCAGCAGGCGTGCCCCGGGACAGGAACATGGTGGCTACACCTTC.